These T cell receptor beta chains were read from a single sample in a study of blood T cell repertoires in COVID-19. Using immunoSEQ multiplex PCR, the repertoire was profiled, and TCRdb retains in-frame clones only, with some absent. The table lists about 63,000 clones, approximately 79% of them singletons, with 9.5% to 15% in the top ten. The specimen sequenced was peripheral blood. These receptors came from a human donor in a cohort sampled during active COVID-19. Both conserved end residues are part of each CDR3. Fields, in order: clone size, D gene, J gene, V gene, CDR3 protein, CDR3 DNA. D genes are given only for firm matches. Expanded clones get a size class; other rows say once, few or many, or leave the size out.

clone_size: NA; d_call: NA; j_call: TRBJ1-2; v_call: TRBV29-1; cdr3_aa: CSVVRQGYGYTF; cdr3_nt: TGCAGCGTTGTTCGGCAGGGGTATGGCTACACCTTC
clone_size: NA; d_call: NA; j_call: TRBJ1-1; v_call: TRBV5-1; cdr3_aa: CASSLVGQGFEAFF; cdr3_nt: TGCGCCAGCAGCTTGGTTGGGCAGGGTTTTGAAGCTTTCTTT
clone_size: NA; d_call: NA; j_call: TRBJ1-1; v_call: TRBV4-3; cdr3_aa: CASSQDYRSEAFF; cdr3_nt: TGCGCCAGCAGCCAAGATTACAGGTCAGAAGCTTTCTTT
clone_size: NA; d_call: TRBD1; j_call: TRBJ1-6; v_call: TRBV7-2; cdr3_aa: CASSFVDRENSPLHF; cdr3_nt: TGTGCCAGCAGCTTTGTGGACAGGGAGAATTCACCCCTCCACTTT
clone_size: few; d_call: TRBD2; j_call: TRBJ2-1; v_call: TRBV4-1; cdr3_aa: CASSQTSGRKFF; cdr3_nt: TGCGCCAGCAGCCAGACTAGCGGGAGGAAGTTCTTC
clone_size: NA; d_call: NA; j_call: TRBJ1-5; v_call: TRBV5-8; cdr3_aa: CASSLLGNSNQPQHF; cdr3_nt: TGTGCCAGCAGCTTACTAGGAAACTCCAATCAGCCCCAGCATTTT
clone_size: NA; d_call: TRBD2; j_call: TRBJ2-1; v_call: TRBV6-1; cdr3_aa: CASSERGTYNEQFF; cdr3_nt: TGTGCCAGCAGTGAGCGGGGGACCTACAATGAGCAGTTCTTC
clone_size: NA; d_call: TRBD1; j_call: TRBJ2-7; v_call: TRBV5-1; cdr3_aa: CASSYPGTGEQISYEQYF; cdr3_nt: TGCGCCAGCAGCTACCCCGGGACAGGGGAACAGATTTCCTACGAGCAGTACTTC
clone_size: NA; d_call: NA; j_call: TRBJ1-6; v_call: TRBV12-5; cdr3_aa: CASEAGGLGTPLHF; cdr3_nt: TGTGCTAGTGAAGCGGGGGGGCTCGGCACACCCCTCCACTTT
clone_size: NA; d_call: TRBD2; j_call: TRBJ2-1; v_call: TRBV24-1; cdr3_aa: CATSDRLAGAWDEQFF; cdr3_nt: TGTGCCACCAGTGACAGACTAGCGGGAGCATGGGATGAGCAGTTCTTC
clone_size: NA; d_call: TRBD2; j_call: TRBJ2-3; v_call: TRBV9; cdr3_aa: CASTPRDYQFTDTQYF; cdr3_nt: TGTGCCAGCACCCCCCGGGACTACCAATTCACAGATACGCAGTATTTT
clone_size: few; d_call: TRBD1; j_call: TRBJ2-2; v_call: TRBV4-1; cdr3_aa: CASSRGQGYTGELFF; cdr3_nt: TGCGCCAGCAGCCGGGGACAGGGGTACACCGGGGAGCTGTTTTTT
clone_size: NA; d_call: TRBD2; j_call: TRBJ2-7; v_call: TRBV6-5; cdr3_aa: CASRLLAGGGYEQYF; cdr3_nt: TGTGCCAGCAGACTCCTAGCGGGAGGGGGGTACGAGCAGTACTTC
clone_size: NA; d_call: TRBD1; j_call: TRBJ2-5; v_call: TRBV5-8; cdr3_aa: CASSVRPGQGAQVVRETQYF; cdr3_nt: TGTGCCAGCAGCGTACGACCGGGACAGGGGGCGCAGGTAGTAAGGGAGACCCAGTACTTC
clone_size: NA; d_call: TRBD1; j_call: TRBJ1-2; v_call: TRBV19; cdr3_aa: CASQGAVGYTF; cdr3_nt: TGTGCCAGTCAGGGGGCGGTAGGCTACACCTTC
clone_size: NA; d_call: NA; j_call: TRBJ2-7; v_call: TRBV9; cdr3_aa: CASSVDTAGNEQYF; cdr3_nt: TGTGCCAGCAGCGTAGATACAGCGGGTAACGAGCAGTACTTC
clone_size: NA; d_call: TRBD2; j_call: TRBJ2-5; v_call: TRBV5-4; cdr3_aa: CASSLGGGVETQYF; cdr3_nt: TGTGCCAGCAGCTTGGGGGGGGGAGTGGAGACCCAGTACTTC
clone_size: once; d_call: NA; j_call: TRBJ1-6; v_call: TRBV15; cdr3_aa: CATSRSHRDVRSPLHF; cdr3_nt: TGTGCCACCAGCAGAAGCCACAGGGACGTACGGTCACCCCTCCACTTT
clone_size: medium-sized; d_call: TRBD2; j_call: TRBJ2-7; v_call: TRBV19; cdr3_aa: CASRGTGTSINEQYF; cdr3_nt: TGTGCCAGTAGGGGAACCGGGACTAGCATAAACGAGCAGTACTTC
clone_size: few; d_call: TRBD2; j_call: TRBJ2-1; v_call: TRBV6-4; cdr3_aa: CASSDFGRGFNEQFF; cdr3_nt: TGTGCCAGCAGTGATTTTGGGCGGGGGTTCAATGAGCAGTTCTTC
clone_size: NA; d_call: NA; j_call: TRBJ1-2; v_call: TRBV12-3/TRBV12-4; cdr3_aa: CASSFSLSYGYTF; cdr3_nt: TGTGCCAGCAGTTTCTCCCTTAGCTATGGCTACACCTTC
clone_size: NA; d_call: TRBD2; j_call: TRBJ2-7; v_call: TRBV3-1/TRBV3-2; cdr3_aa: CASSYASGGASSYEQYF; cdr3_nt: TGTGCCAGCAGTTACGCTAGCGGGGGGGCGTCTAGCTACGAGCAGTACTTC
clone_size: NA; d_call: NA; j_call: TRBJ1-2; v_call: TRBV18; cdr3_aa: CASSPDRNYGYTF; cdr3_nt: TGTGCCAGCTCACCAGACAGAAATTATGGCTACACCTTC
clone_size: NA; d_call: NA; j_call: TRBJ1-1; v_call: TRBV5-8; cdr3_aa: CASSLGTGGSIEAFF; cdr3_nt: TGTGCCAGCAGCTTGGGGACGGGGGGATCGATTGAAGCTTTCTTT
clone_size: NA; d_call: TRBD1; j_call: TRBJ2-6; v_call: TRBV18; cdr3_aa: CASSPPYGGTGSTGANVLTF; cdr3_nt: TGTGCCAGCTCACCACCGTATGGGGGGACAGGGTCTACTGGGGCCAACGTCCTGACTTTC
clone_size: once; d_call: TRBD1; j_call: TRBJ1-3; v_call: TRBV15; cdr3_aa: CATSSHHPGGQGANTIYF; cdr3_nt: TGTGCCACCAGCAGCCACCACCCAGGGGGACAGGGGGCCAACACCATATATTTT
clone_size: few; d_call: NA; j_call: TRBJ1-5; v_call: TRBV4-3; cdr3_aa: CASSQERGSNQPQHF; cdr3_nt: TGCGCCAGCAGCCAGGAGCGGGGTAGCAATCAGCCCCAGCATTTT
clone_size: NA; d_call: NA; j_call: TRBJ2-2; v_call: TRBV29-1; cdr3_aa: CSVRTGSLGTGELFF; cdr3_nt: TGCAGCGTAAGAACAGGGTCACTGGGCACCGGGGAGCTGTTTTTT
clone_size: NA; d_call: NA; j_call: TRBJ1-1; v_call: TRBV9; cdr3_aa: CASSVGGHTEAFF; cdr3_nt: TGTGCCAGCAGCGTAGGGGGGCACACTGAAGCTTTCTTT
clone_size: NA; d_call: TRBD1; j_call: TRBJ1-5; v_call: TRBV19; cdr3_aa: CASSKWGQGDQPQHF; cdr3_nt: TGTGCCAGTAGTAAATGGGGACAGGGGGATCAGCCCCAGCATTTT
clone_size: NA; d_call: TRBD1; j_call: TRBJ2-1; v_call: TRBV7-6; cdr3_aa: CASSPDGTGSYNEQFF; cdr3_nt: TGTGCCAGCAGTCCCGACGGGACAGGCTCCTACAATGAGCAGTTCTTC
clone_size: NA; d_call: TRBD1; j_call: TRBJ2-3; v_call: TRBV28; cdr3_aa: CASRKGTATSTDTQYF; cdr3_nt: TGTGCCAGCAGGAAAGGGACAGCCACTAGCACAGATACGCAGTATTTT
clone_size: NA; d_call: TRBD2; j_call: TRBJ2-7; v_call: TRBV6-5; cdr3_aa: CAIQSGRGSYEQYF; cdr3_nt: TGTGCCATCCAAAGCGGGAGGGGGTCCTACGAGCAGTACTTC
clone_size: NA; d_call: NA; j_call: TRBJ1-2; v_call: TRBV6-5; cdr3_aa: CASSPREGMGYTF; cdr3_nt: TGTGCCAGCAGCCCCAGGGAGGGGATGGGCTACACCTTC
clone_size: few; d_call: TRBD1; j_call: TRBJ1-2; v_call: TRBV6-5; cdr3_aa: CASSPRAGGAGGYTF; cdr3_nt: TGTGCCAGCAGCCCGAGGGCAGGGGGCGCGGGTGGCTACACCTTC
clone_size: few; d_call: TRBD2; j_call: TRBJ2-1; v_call: TRBV5-1; cdr3_aa: CASRRDYPSNEQFF; cdr3_nt: TGCGCCAGCAGACGGGACTACCCTTCCAATGAGCAGTTCTTC
clone_size: few; d_call: TRBD1; j_call: TRBJ1-1; v_call: TRBV7-9; cdr3_aa: CASSPGQANTEAFF; cdr3_nt: TGTGCCAGCAGCCCCGGACAGGCCAACACTGAAGCTTTCTTT
clone_size: NA; d_call: TRBD2; j_call: TRBJ2-7; v_call: TRBV28; cdr3_aa: CASSPGLASYEQYF; cdr3_nt: TGTGCCAGCAGTCCAGGACTAGCTTCCTACGAGCAGTACTTC
clone_size: few; d_call: NA; j_call: TRBJ2-5; v_call: TRBV11-2; cdr3_aa: CASSLWRQETQYF; cdr3_nt: TGTGCCAGCAGCTTATGGAGACAAGAGACCCAGTACTTC
clone_size: NA; d_call: NA; j_call: TRBJ1-5; v_call: TRBV15; cdr3_aa: CATSRVEGFHQPQHF; cdr3_nt: TGTGCCACCAGCAGAGTGGAGGGGTTCCACCAGCCCCAGCATTTT
clone_size: NA; d_call: TRBD1; j_call: TRBJ1-5; v_call: TRBV28; cdr3_aa: CASSQTGSSNQPQHF; cdr3_nt: TGTGCCAGCAGTCAGACAGGGTCTAGCAATCAGCCCCAGCATTTT
clone_size: NA; d_call: NA; j_call: TRBJ2-7; v_call: TRBV28; cdr3_aa: CASTPRGVRGYEQYF; cdr3_nt: TGTGCCAGCACCCCGCGGGGAGTAAGAGGGTACGAGCAGTACTTC
clone_size: NA; d_call: NA; j_call: TRBJ2-7; v_call: TRBV3-1/TRBV3-2; cdr3_aa: CASSYSYEQYF; cdr3_nt: TGTGCCAGCAGTTATTCCTACGAGCAGTACTTC
clone_size: NA; d_call: NA; j_call: TRBJ2-7; v_call: TRBV3-1/TRBV3-2; cdr3_aa: CASSFNDRLHEQYF; cdr3_nt: TGTGCCAGCAGCTTCAACGACAGGCTCCACGAGCAGTACTTC
clone_size: NA; d_call: TRBD2; j_call: TRBJ2-7; v_call: TRBV29-1; cdr3_aa: CSVEGGGGPREQYF; cdr3_nt: TGCAGCGTTGAGGGCGGCGGGGGGCCGCGCGAGCAGTACTTC
clone_size: NA; d_call: NA; j_call: TRBJ1-2; v_call: TRBV30; cdr3_aa: CAWSVRGPKF; cdr3_nt: TGTGCCTGGAGTGTACGCGGGCCCAAATTC
clone_size: NA; d_call: NA; j_call: TRBJ2-3; v_call: TRBV3-1/TRBV3-2; cdr3_aa: CASSQEEADTQYF; cdr3_nt: TGTGCCAGCAGCCAGGAGGAGGCAGATACGCAGTATTTT
clone_size: NA; d_call: NA; j_call: TRBJ1-1; v_call: TRBV12-5; cdr3_aa: CASQRAQGNTEAFF; cdr3_nt: TGTGCTAGTCAGCGGGCTCAGGGGAACACTGAAGCTTTCTTT
clone_size: NA; d_call: NA; j_call: TRBJ2-2; v_call: TRBV7-9; cdr3_aa: CASSGNRDYTGELFF; cdr3_nt: TGTGCCAGCAGCGGAAACAGGGATTACACCGGGGAGCTGTTTTTT
clone_size: few; d_call: TRBD1; j_call: TRBJ2-7; v_call: TRBV7-9; cdr3_aa: CASSSRTGYEQYF; cdr3_nt: TGTGCCAGCAGCTCCCGGACAGGCTACGAGCAGTACTTC
clone_size: NA; d_call: NA; j_call: TRBJ2-1; v_call: TRBV4-3; cdr3_aa: CASSQVESGSDEQFF; cdr3_nt: TGCGCCAGCAGCCAAGTGGAGTCTGGGTCGGATGAGCAGTTCTTC
clone_size: NA; d_call: NA; j_call: TRBJ1-5; v_call: TRBV27; cdr3_aa: CATGLGGVRQPQHF; cdr3_nt: TGTGCCACCGGATTGGGGGGGGTGCGTCAGCCCCAGCATTTT
clone_size: NA; d_call: TRBD2; j_call: TRBJ2-1; v_call: TRBV7-6; cdr3_aa: CASSLEAGGSYNEQFF; cdr3_nt: TGTGCCAGCAGCTTAGAAGCGGGGGGCTCCTACAATGAGCAGTTCTTC
clone_size: NA; d_call: NA; j_call: TRBJ1-3; v_call: TRBV19; cdr3_aa: CASSTGQNSGNTIYF; cdr3_nt: TGTGCCAGTAGTACGGGACAAAACTCTGGAAACACCATATATTTT
clone_size: NA; d_call: TRBD1; j_call: TRBJ1-5; v_call: TRBV7-8; cdr3_aa: CASSLYGTGNSNQPQHF; cdr3_nt: TGTGCCAGCAGCTTATACGGGACAGGTAATAGCAATCAGCCCCAGCATTTT
clone_size: NA; d_call: TRBD2; j_call: TRBJ2-5; v_call: TRBV6-2/TRBV6-3; cdr3_aa: CASSRWEGRETQYF; cdr3_nt: TGTGCCAGCAGCCGGTGGGAGGGTAGAGAGACCCAGTACTTC
clone_size: NA; d_call: TRBD2; j_call: TRBJ2-2; v_call: TRBV13; cdr3_aa: CASSSSGTSGINTGELFF; cdr3_nt: TGTGCCAGCAGCTCATCCGGGACTAGCGGAATAAACACCGGGGAGCTGTTTTTT
clone_size: once; d_call: TRBD2; j_call: TRBJ2-5; v_call: TRBV7-2; cdr3_aa: CASSSWEGETQYF; cdr3_nt: TGTGCCAGCAGCTCTTGGGAGGGGGAGACCCAGTACTTC
clone_size: NA; d_call: NA; j_call: TRBJ2-7; v_call: TRBV5-8; cdr3_aa: CASSLGLGTGSYEQYF; cdr3_nt: TGTGCCAGCAGCTTGGGGCTGGGGACTGGGTCCTACGAGCAGTACTTC